Below are 21 T cell receptor beta chains sequenced from a single sample in a study of blood T cell repertoires in COVID-19. Using immunoSEQ multiplex PCR, the repertoire was profiled, and TCRdb retains in-frame clones only, with some absent. Among over 150,000 clones listed, approximately 85% were seen once. The sample was PBMCs or T cells enriched from blood (not recorded which). Receptors were obtained from a young woman who had recovered from COVID-19.

The chain is built from TRBV27 and TRBJ2-3; a weak D match, TRBD2 (5 bases). The CDR3 has 14 amino acids. Per germline, CDR1 MNHEY and CDR2 SMNVEV (reference sequence). V was pared by 4 bases and J by 0 bases, with 8 bases between. The CDR3 bases are TGTGCCAGCAGTTGGACGGGGAGCACAGATACGCAGTATTTT. This codes for CASSWTGSTDTQYF.

CDR3 residues: CASRGTGGSYEQYF. CDR3 nucleotides: TGTGCCAGCAGAGGGACAGGGGGCTCCTACGAGCAGTACTTC. J is TRBJ2-7 and V is TRBV28, with 11 bases lining up with TRBD1. The V segment lost 6 bases and the J segment 0 bases; nucleotides outside the gene matches: 1. This CDR3 has 14 residues. Per the germline V gene, CDR1 is MDHEN and CDR2 is SYDVKM.

The gene calls are TRBV4-2 and TRBJ2-1; D perhaps matches TRBD1 (5 bases). Germline V lookup: CDR1 LGHNA, CDR2 YNFKEQ. The V end was cut by 0 bases, the J end by 7 bases, with 19 bases between. CDR3 length: 17 residues. As DNA, the CDR3 is TGTGCCAGCAGCCAAGATCCGACAGATACAACGACAAATGAGCAGTTCTTC. Protein sequence: CASSQDPTDTTTNEQFF.

This chain joins TRBV5-4 and TRBJ1-2; TRBD1 aligns across 8 bases. The germline CDR1 and CDR2 sequences are SGHNT and YYREEE (reference sequence). V was pared by 6 bases and J by 6 bases, with 19 bases of the junction left unmatched. The CDR3 is 17 amino acids. The CDR3: CASTTGTGYFYDHGYTF. CDR3 sequence (DNA): TGTGCCAGCACTACCGGGACAGGTTATTTCTATGATCATGGCTACACCTTC.

This clone was counted a few times. The chain links TRBV6-4 to TRBJ2-1, with D tentatively TRBD1 (5 bases). V gave up 5 bases and J gave up 4 bases, with 9 bases separating them. Germline CDR1 reads MRHNA; CDR2 reads SNTAGT. The CDR3 loop spans 13 amino acids. CDR3 loop: CASSLGEYNEQFF. In DNA, the CDR3 is TGTGCCAGCAGTTTAGGGGAATACAATGAGCAGTTCTTC.

The chain links TRBV11-2 to TRBJ2-7, with 9 bases fitting TRBD1. This CDR3 region has 14 residues. Germline assignment: CDR1 SGHAT and CDR2 FQNNGV. J lost 7 bases, V lost 3 bases, and 7 bases had no gene match. The CDR3 region is CASSFLDRGLEQYF. As DNA, the CDR3 is TGTGCCAGCAGCTTCCTGGACAGGGGTCTTGAGCAGTACTTC.

The chain uses TRBV19 and TRBJ2-7; TRBD2 matches at 9 bases. CDR1 and CDR2 from the germline V gene are LNHDA and SQIVND (reference sequence). Trimming at V came to 2 bases and at J to 7 bases, leaving 6 bases not matched to a gene. The CDR3 extends over 14 amino acids. The CDR3 DNA is TGTGCCAGTAGTATACGTAGCGGGAGAGAAGAGCAGTACTTC. This sequence encodes CASSIRSGREEQYF.

The chain employs TRBV6-5 and TRBJ2-7; TRBD2 might be the D (6 bases). Germline loops: CDR1 MNHEY, CDR2 SVGAGI. V was cut by 0 bases and J by 9 bases, with 15 bases left in between. CDR3 length equals 14 residues. The CDR3 nucleotides read TGTGCCAGCAGTTACTCTTCGGGCGGGGATTGGCAGTACTTC. Encoded protein: CASSYSSGGDWQYF.

The sample holds one count of this clone. This chain joins TRBV28 and TRBJ1-2; D remains ambiguous. Germline V CDR1 and CDR2: MDHEN, SYDVKM. The CDR3 loop spans 13 amino acids. The V end lost 6 bases, the J end lost 5 bases, and 13 bases lay between the germline ends. The CDR3 sequence is CASSAGLLYGYTF. CDR3 nucleotides: TGTGCCAGCAGCGCGGGCCTCCTGTATGGCTACACCTTC.

The chain uses TRBV4-1 and TRBJ2-7; 7 bases align to TRBD1. The CDR3 loop spans 15 amino acids. Germline values: CDR1 MGHRA, CDR2 YSYEKL. Unmatched junction bases numbered 4, after V lost 2 bases and J lost 0 bases. CDR3 sequence: CASSQKTGPSYEQYF. The CDR3 DNA reads as TGCGCCAGCAGCCAAAAGACAGGGCCCTCCTACGAGCAGTACTTC.

This sequence joins TRBV4-3 and TRBJ1-1; D is possibly TRBD1 (5 bases). The CDR3 consists of 14 residues. Germline CDR1 reads LGHNA; CDR2 reads YSLEER. Trimming removed 0 bases from V and 5 bases from J, with 10 bases in between. As DNA, the CDR3 is TGCGCCAGCAGCCAAGACCTCAGGGTAACTGAAGCTTTCTTT. Amino acids: CASSQDLRVTEAFF.

The rearrangement joins TRBV19 to TRBJ2-1, with TRBD2 matching over 10 bases. V trimming: 6 bases; J trimming: 1 base; junction bases outside the gene matches: 6. Germline values: CDR1 LNHDA, CDR2 SQIVND (reference sequence). The CDR3 is 16 amino acids. In DNA, the CDR3 is TGTGCCAGTAGCGCTAGCGGGAGATGGTCCTACAATGAGCAGTTCTTC. This translates into CASSASGRWSYNEQFF.

CDR3 sequence (DNA): TGTGCCAGTAGTATTATGGCGGGAGGTTCCTACGAGCAGTACTTC. The encoded protein is CASSIMAGGSYEQYF. The V gene is TRBV19, the J gene TRBJ2-7, with 8 positions matching TRBD2. This CDR3 is built from 15 residues. Germline V gene sequence: CDR1 LNHDA, CDR2 SQIVND (reference sequence). V gave up 3 bases and J gave up 1 base; unmatched junction bases: 5.

The chain employs TRBV7-2 and TRBJ2-1, with D possibly being TRBD2 (6 bases). The germline V gene encodes CDR1 SGHTA and CDR2 FQGNSA. The CDR3 extends over 17 amino acids. V was trimmed by 4 bases and J by 7 bases, leaving 23 bases between them. CDR3 in DNA: TGTGCCAGCAGCTCCCGGGGTCGCGCGGGGATTGGGAATGAGCAGTTCTTC. Amino acids: CASSSRGRAGIGNEQFF. The full variable domain, its missing parts supplied by reference TRBV7-2 and TRBJ2-1, is GAGVSQSPSNKVTEKGKDVELRCDPISGHTALYWYRQSLGQGLEFLIYFQGNSAPDKSGLPSDRFSAERTGGSVSTLTIQRTQQEDSAVYLCASSSRGRAGIGNEQFFGPGTRLTVL.

This clone was counted between two and nine times. This chain links TRBV25-1 with TRBJ1-2; D might be TRBD1 (6 bases). Germline CDR1 is MGHDK and CDR2 is SYGVNS. This CDR3 has 15 residues. The V gene lost 3 bases and the J gene lost 7 bases, with 18 bases spanning the gap. The CDR3 sequence: CASSDSSYRASGYTF. DNA of the CDR3: TGTGCCAGCAGTGATTCTAGTTACAGGGCGAGTGGCTACACCTTC.

The chain links TRBV14 to TRBJ2-1, with 8 bases fitting TRBD2. V shed 4 bases, J shed 4 bases, and the junction held 6 bases outside the gene matches. CDR1 is SGHDN, CDR2 FVKESK, per germline. The CDR3 sequence is 15 residues long. For the CDR3, the DNA is TGTGCCAGCAGCCGAACTAGCGGAGGATACAATGAGCAGTTCTTC. This codes for CASSRTSGGYNEQFF. Combining the CDR3 with reference TRBV14 and TRBJ2-1 gives the whole variable domain EAGVTQFPSHSVIEKGQTVTLRCDPISGHDNLYWYRRVMGKEIKFLLHFVKESKQDESGMPNNRFLAERTGGTYSTLKVQPAELEDSGVYFCASSRTSGGYNEQFFGPGTRLTVL.

The V gene is TRBV19, the J gene TRBJ1-6, with TRBD1 as a possible D gene (5 bases). V lost 3 bases and J 8 bases, leaving 14 bases between the germline ends. The CDR3 totals 15 residues. CDR1 and CDR2 (germline): LNHDA, SQIVND (reference sequence). The CDR3 DNA reads TGTGCCAGTAGTATGGGGGGACTGACTTATTCACCCCTCCACTTT. Its protein is CASSMGGLTYSPLHF.

V gene TRBV30 combines with J gene TRBJ2-2, with TRBD2 matching 8 bases. V lost 2 bases to trimming and J lost 4 bases; unmatched junction nucleotides: 6. This CDR3 has 15 residues. Germline V CDR1 and CDR2: GTSNPN, SVGIG (reference sequence). This CDR3 reads CAWSTGGTVTGELFF. The CDR3 bases are TGTGCCTGGAGTACGGGAGGGACGGTCACCGGGGAGCTGTTTTTT.

The gene calls are TRBV25-1 and TRBJ1-3, with D possibly being TRBD1 (6 bases). V shed 1 base and J shed 4 bases, with 8 bases lying between them. Germline loops: CDR1 MGHDK, CDR2 SYGVNS. The CDR3 spans 14 residues. The CDR3 region has the DNA TGTGCCAGCAGTGAATGGACAGCGGGAAACACCATATATTTT. Encoded protein: CASSEWTAGNTIYF.

The chain carries TRBV7-2 and TRBJ1-1; D gene unclear. CDR1 is SGHTA, CDR2 FQGNSA, per germline. The CDR3 covers 14 residues. V was pared by 2 bases and J by 0 bases, with 7 bases between. The CDR3 DNA is TGTGCCAGCAGCTTATCCGGGGTGAACACTGAAGCTTTCTTT. Encoded protein: CASSLSGVNTEAFF.

The J gene is TRBJ1-5, the V gene TRBV20-1; TRBD1 agrees at 9 bases. Per the germline V gene, CDR1 is DFQATT and CDR2 is SNEGSKA (reference sequence). The CDR3 has 14 residues. Unmatched junction bases numbered 4, after V lost 3 bases and J lost 4 bases. The CDR3 DNA sequence: TGCAGTGCTAGTCGGGGACAGGGTAATCAGCCCCAGCATTTT. Protein product: CSASRGQGNQPQHF.